The sequence of this T cell receptor (beta chain) was determined in a study of shared clonotypes between healthy human individuals. Study details: Participating donors consisted of a couple of women and a few men aged 18 to 49.

Once extracted for a subset, genomic DNA was divided evenly among several immunoSEQ plates. Profiled with immunoSEQ multiplex PCR; TCRdb holds only in-frame clones, not every one. This sample yields more than 550,000 clones, of which around 77% are seen a single time; roughly 1.8% belongs to the top ten. Adults of Caucasian background living in Nashville, Tennessee made up all donors. CDR1 is SGHRS and CDR2 is YFSETQ in the germline V gene. Trimming at V came to 4 bases and at J to 5 bases, leaving 11 bases not matched to a gene. The CDR3 sequence is 15 residues long. The chain links TRBV5-1 to TRBJ2-7, with 8 bases lining up with TRBD1. This clonotype was sampled from a young woman in good health. Sequencing used memory CD4+ T cells sorted from blood. Subset meaning: CD45RA-negative fraction. CDR3 loop: CASSLQGAESNEQYF. The CDR3 nucleotides read TGCGCCAGCAGCCTGCAGGGGGCTGAGAGCAACGAGCAGTACTTC.